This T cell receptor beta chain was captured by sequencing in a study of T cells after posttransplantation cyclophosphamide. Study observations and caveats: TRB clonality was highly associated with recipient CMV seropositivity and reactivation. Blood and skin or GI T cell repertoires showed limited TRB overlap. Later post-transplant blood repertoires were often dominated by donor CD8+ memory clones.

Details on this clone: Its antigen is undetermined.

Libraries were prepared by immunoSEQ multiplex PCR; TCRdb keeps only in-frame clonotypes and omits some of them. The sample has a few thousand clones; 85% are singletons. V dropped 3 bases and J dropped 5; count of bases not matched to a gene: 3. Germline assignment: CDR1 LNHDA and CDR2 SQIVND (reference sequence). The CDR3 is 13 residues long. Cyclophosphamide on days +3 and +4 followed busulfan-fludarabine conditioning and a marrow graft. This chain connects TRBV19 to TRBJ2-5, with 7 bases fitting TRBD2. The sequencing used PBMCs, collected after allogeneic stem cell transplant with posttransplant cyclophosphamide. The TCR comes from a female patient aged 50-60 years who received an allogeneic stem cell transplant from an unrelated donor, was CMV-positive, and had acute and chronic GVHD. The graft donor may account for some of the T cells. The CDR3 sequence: CASSMGGLETQYF. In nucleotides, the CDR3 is TGTGCCAGTAGTATGGGGGGGTTGGAGACCCAGTACTTC. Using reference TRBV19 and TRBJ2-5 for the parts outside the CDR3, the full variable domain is DGGITQSPKYLFRKEGQNVTLSCEQNLNHDAMYWYRQDPGQGLRLIYYSQIVNDFQKGDIAEGYSVSREKKESFPLTVTSAQKNPTAFYLCASSMGGLETQYFGPGTRLLVL.